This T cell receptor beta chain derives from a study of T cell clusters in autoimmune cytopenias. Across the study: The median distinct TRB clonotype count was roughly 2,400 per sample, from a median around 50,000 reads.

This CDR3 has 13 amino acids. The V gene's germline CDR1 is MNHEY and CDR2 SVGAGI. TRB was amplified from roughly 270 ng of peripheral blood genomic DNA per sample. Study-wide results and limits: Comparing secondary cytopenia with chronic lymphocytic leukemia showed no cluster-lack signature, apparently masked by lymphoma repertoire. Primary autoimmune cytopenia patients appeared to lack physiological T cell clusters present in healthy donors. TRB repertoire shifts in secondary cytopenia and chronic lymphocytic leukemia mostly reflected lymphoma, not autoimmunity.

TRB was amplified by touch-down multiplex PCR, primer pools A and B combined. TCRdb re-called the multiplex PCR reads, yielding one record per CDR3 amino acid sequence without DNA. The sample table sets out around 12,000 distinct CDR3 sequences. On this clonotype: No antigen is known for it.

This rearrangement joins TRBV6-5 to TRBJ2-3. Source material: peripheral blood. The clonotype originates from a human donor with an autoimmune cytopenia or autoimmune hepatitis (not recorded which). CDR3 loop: CASSYGRTDTQYF.